These 27 T cell receptor beta chains were sequenced from one sample in a study of regulatory T cells in long-lasting Graves disease. The time point is: persistent/refractory GD, antithyroid drugs over 5 years with positive TRAb. PBMCs provided the RNA from which the TCR library was made. The authors built TCR beta libraries using iRepertoire HTBI primers and Arm-PCR of CDR3 regions. TCRdb re-called the multiplex PCR reads with MiXCR, one entry per CDR3 protein. Of fewer than 450,000 distinct CDR3 sequences in the sample, around 22% were seen once. The sample in question was peripheral blood mononuclear cells (PBMCs), obtained when the disease was refractory, from a patient treated with antithyroid drugs. The receptors originated from a female donor with Graves disease.

V and J are TRBV2 and TRBJ2-5; D is unclear. The V end lost 2 bases, the J end lost 5 bases, and 3 bases lay between the germline ends. Per germline, CDR1 SNHLY and CDR2 FYNNEI. The CDR3 extends over 11 amino acids. Written as DNA, the CDR3 is TGTGCCAGCAGTGAAAGGGAGACCCAGTACTTC. It encodes CASSERETQYF.

This clonotype was seen repeatedly, ten times or more. The chain has TRBV6-1 and TRBJ1-2; the match to TRBD1 covers 7 bases. CDR1 and CDR2 from the germline V gene are MNHNS and SASEGT. Germline trimming cut 6 bases from V and 8 bases from J; bases unmatched to any gene: 6. This CDR3 spans 12 amino acids. The CDR3 DNA reads as TGTGCCAGCAGCCTCAGGGGGTTCGGCTACACCTTC. This gives the protein CASSLRGFGYTF.

The table lists this clonotype with a few counts. V usage is TRBV18 and J usage is TRBJ1-1; a weak D match, TRBD1 (5 bases). The CDR3 is 13 amino acids. Germline assignment: CDR1 KGHSH and CDR2 LQKENI. Deletions cut 8 bases from V and 4 bases from J, with 14 bases between. The CDR3 region has the DNA TGTGCCAGCGCAACGGGGGTGAGCACTGAAGCTTTCTTT. This codes for CASATGVSTEAFF.

The table lists this clonotype with many counts. CDR3 sequence: CASSESGGNTEAFF. The CDR3 DNA follows: TGTGCCAGCAGTGAAAGCGGGGGAAACACTGAAGCTTTCTTT. The rearrangement joins TRBV2 to TRBJ1-1, with D maybe TRBD1 (5 bases). This CDR3 region has 14 residues. V lost 2 bases and J lost 2, with 9 bases in between. CDR1 SNHLY and CDR2 FYNNEI come from the germline V gene.

This clonotype was counted many times. V and J are TRBV20-1 and TRBJ2-5; 8 bases agree with TRBD2. The J segment lost 5 bases and the V segment lost 6 bases, leaving 11 bases of the junction unmatched. CDR1 and CDR2 from the germline V gene are DFQATT and SNEGSKA (reference sequence). The CDR3 is 14 amino acids. The CDR3 region is CSANGAGGRETQYF. DNA of the CDR3: TGCAGTGCAAATGGGGCGGGAGGAAGGGAGACCCAGTACTTC.

The chain couples TRBV20-1 to TRBJ2-3; perhaps D is TRBD1 or TRBD2 (6 bases each). Deletions cut 8 bases from V and 2 bases from J, with 17 bases between. Looked up from germline, CDR1 is DFQATT and CDR2 is SNEGSKA (reference sequence). The CDR3 runs to 14 residues. The CDR3 region is CSTTRRDITDTQYF. DNA of the CDR3: TGCAGTACGACTAGGCGGGACATCACAGATACGCAGTATTTT.

On this clonotype itself: A much larger clone lies a single base off, so this may be a read error. The V call is TRBV6-2 or TRBV6-3, the J call TRBJ1-2, with D maybe TRBD1 (5 bases). The V gene's germline CDR1 is MNHEY and CDR2 SVGEGT. This CDR3 spans 14 amino acids. V dropped 8 bases and J dropped 6 bases, with 19 bases sitting between them. The CDR3 region is CASGIGAAWNGYTF. The CDR3 nucleotides are TGTGCCAGCGGAATCGGGGCTGCTTGGAATGGCTACACCTTC.

This clonotype has more than one count but fewer than ten. This chain connects TRBV19 to TRBJ1-2, with D unclear. The germline V and J ends were trimmed by 7 bases and 2 bases, with 5 bases remaining between them. Germline lookup yields CDR1 LNHDA and CDR2 SQIVND (reference sequence). The CDR3 is 11 amino acids. CDR3 region: CASNTNYGYTF. For the CDR3, the DNA is TGTGCCAGTAACACAAACTATGGCTACACCTTC.

This clonotype was picked up a small number of times. The chain uses TRBV2 and TRBJ1-1; maybe TRBD1 (5 bases). CDR3 length equals 14 residues. The V gene's germline CDR1 is SNHLY and CDR2 FYNNEI. Between the trimmed V and J ends, which lost 3 bases and 0 bases, there was a span of 8 bases. The CDR3 here is CASSEGGLNTEAFF. In DNA form, the CDR3 reads TGTGCCAGCAGTGAGGGGGGTTTGAACACTGAAGCTTTCTTT.

This clonotype showed up many times. CDR3 in DNA: TGTGCCAGCAGTTTGGGGGGTTTGGTTGAAAAACTGTTTTTT. It encodes CASSLGGLVEKLFF. The chain employs TRBV28 and TRBJ1-4, with D perhaps TRBD1 (5 bases). The CDR3 extends over 14 amino acids. The germline V gene encodes CDR1 MDHEN and CDR2 SYDVKM. Trimming removed 3 bases from V and 7 bases from J, with 12 bases in between.

This clonotype showed up just once. The chain uses TRBV19 and TRBJ2-6; weak D call: TRBD1 (6 bases). The V end lost 7 bases, the J end lost 2 bases, and 12 bases lay between the germline ends. The CDR3 contains 15 residues. Germline V gene lookup returns CDR1 LNHDA and CDR2 SQIVND (reference sequence). CDR3 sequence: CASIKGGTGANVLTF. The DNA for the CDR3 is TGTGCCAGTATTAAAGGGGGAACTGGGGCCAACGTCCTGACTTTC.

Comments on this clonotype: A much larger clone lies one base from this, so it may be a read error. The genes are TRBV2 and TRBJ1-1; D is unclear. In germline, CDR1 is SNHLY, CDR2 FYNNEI. The CDR3 has 13 residues. CDR3 sequence: CASSVDVNTEASF. CDR3 bases: TGTGCCAGCAGTGTGGATGTGAACACTGAAGCTTCCTTT.

J is TRBJ2-4 and V is TRBV20-1; D tentatively reads TRBD1 or TRBD2 (6 bases each). The CDR3 is 14 residues long. CDR1 and CDR2 from the germline V gene are DFQATT and SNEGSKA (reference sequence). The V end was cut by 1 base, the J end by 8 bases, with 15 bases between. The CDR3, as DNA: TGCAGTGCTAGAGGAACAGGGAGGTGGGACATTCAGTACTTC. This encodes CSARGTGRWDIQYF.

This clonotype showed up many times. The J gene is TRBJ2-7, the V gene TRBV12-5, with D tentatively TRBD1 (6 bases). CDR3 length: 13 amino acids. Germline V gene data show CDR1 as LGHNT and CDR2 as FRNRAP. Trimming stripped 5 bases from V and 5 bases from J, with 13 bases between. This CDR3 reads CASGPGHWDEQYF. As DNA, the CDR3 is TGTGCTAGTGGTCCGGGACACTGGGACGAGCAGTACTTC.

This clonotype came up a few times. V usage is TRBV28 and J usage is TRBJ2-6, with 7 bases aligning to TRBD1. V shed 6 bases, J shed 4 bases, and the junction held 6 bases outside the gene matches. CDR3 length: 15 amino acids. Germline V gene data show CDR1 as MDHEN and CDR2 as SYDVKM. The CDR3, as DNA: TGTGCCAGCAGGGCCAGGGGGACAGGGGCCAACGTCCTGACTTTC. It codes for CASRARGTGANVLTF.

This clonotype was observed a few times. This chain connects TRBV7-2 to TRBJ2-1, with 8 positions matching TRBD2. Germline lookup yields CDR1 SGHTA and CDR2 FQGNSA. J was trimmed by 9 bases and V by 5 bases; bases with no gene match: 18. The CDR3 sequence is 17 residues long. CDR3 residues: CASSELGGTSIDLEQFF. The CDR3 DNA reads TGTGCCAGCAGCGAATTAGGGGGGACTAGTATTGATCTTGAGCAGTTCTTC.

There are many counts of this clonotype. This chain connects TRBV7-8 to TRBJ2-7; D unresolved. The CDR3 contains 11 residues. From germline, CDR1 is SGHVS and CDR2 FQNEAQ. Trimming shortened V by 5 bases and J by 6 bases, and 8 bases separated the two germline ends. CDR3 amino acids: CASSPLGEQYF. The CDR3 DNA follows: TGTGCCAGCAGCCCCCTTGGCGAGCAGTACTTC.

The chain is built from TRBV5-1 and TRBJ2-7, with 8 nucleotides matching TRBD2. The CDR3 runs to 14 residues. The junction had 5 bases not matched to a gene; V was cut back by 4 bases and J by 2 bases. CDR1 SGHRS and CDR2 YFSETQ come from the germline V gene. The CDR3 spells CASSGTSFAYEQYF. The CDR3 nucleotides are TGCGCCAGCAGCGGGACTAGTTTTGCCTACGAGCAGTACTTC.

Of note for this clonotype: With a much larger clone just one base away, this may be a read error. The CDR3 does not end in the conserved phenylalanine or tryptophan, so this is likely a read error. The chain is built from TRBV27 and TRBJ1-1; D possibly corresponds to TRBD1 (5 bases). V shed 6 bases and J shed 5 bases, with 16 bases lying between them. CDR3 size: 14 residues. CDR1 is MNHEY, CDR2 SMNVEV, per germline (reference sequence). The CDR3 DNA reads as TGTGCCAGCAGGACGGGACTCAGGAGGACTGAAGCTTTCTCT. Residues: CASRTGLRRTEAFS.

This clonotype was seen a few times. This chain joins TRBV6-4 and TRBJ1-5; 10 bases line up with TRBD1. Germline V lookup: CDR1 MRHNA, CDR2 SNTAGT. V was pared by 5 bases and J by 6 bases, with 10 bases of the junction left unmatched. The CDR3 consists of 16 residues. The CDR3 loop reads CASSYQRQGAAQPQHF. CDR3 DNA sequence: TGTGCCAGCAGTTACCAGAGACAGGGGGCTGCTCAGCCCCAGCATTTT.

At least ten counts were recorded for this clonotype. The chain has TRBV27 and TRBJ2-4, with TRBD1 matching 9 bases. V lost 3 bases and J lost 3; bases outside the gene matches: 9. Germline V lookup: CDR1 MNHEY, CDR2 SMNVEV (reference sequence). The CDR3 loop spans 17 amino acids. The CDR3 region is CASSFQGQGIGKNIQYF. As DNA, the CDR3 is TGTGCCAGCAGTTTCCAGGGACAGGGTATAGGCAAAAACATTCAGTACTTC.

V gene TRBV28 combines with J gene TRBJ2-7; the D is unclear. The CDR3 has 12 residues. Per the germline V gene, CDR1 is MDHEN and CDR2 is SYDVKM. With 4 bases removed from V and 4 bases from J, the gap between germline ends came to 8 bases. The CDR3 DNA is TGTGCCAGCAGTTCGCGTATATACGAGCAGTACTTC. Its translation is CASSSRIYEQYF. Combining the CDR3 with reference TRBV28 and TRBJ2-7 gives the whole variable domain DVKVTQSSRYLVKRTGEKVFLECVQDMDHENMFWYRQDPGLGLRLIYFSYDVKMKEKGDIPEGYSVSREKKERFSLILESASTNQTSMYLCASSSRIYEQYFGPGTRLTVT.

The chain has TRBV12-3 or TRBV12-4 and TRBJ1-1; D is undetermined. V dropped 3 bases and J dropped 3 bases, with 8 bases sitting between them. CDR3 length equals 13 residues. CDR3 sequence: CASSFSPDTEAFF. For the CDR3, the DNA is TGTGCCAGCAGTTTTTCCCCTGACACTGAAGCTTTCTTT.

This clonotype was recorded at least ten times. The rearrangement uses TRBV2 and TRBJ2-7, with 7 bases matching TRBD1. The length of the CDR3 is 13 residues. Germline assignment: CDR1 SNHLY and CDR2 FYNNEI. Germline trimming cut 6 bases from V and 4 bases from J; bases unmatched to any gene: 6. CDR3 loop: CASSRQGDYEQYF. The CDR3, as DNA: TGTGCCAGCAGCCGACAGGGTGATTACGAGCAGTACTTC.

This clonotype occurred a few times. The rearrangement links TRBV6-1 to TRBJ2-7, with 7 bases aligning to TRBD1. Losses at the gene ends were 3 bases for V and 6 bases for J; bases not matched to a gene: 8. This CDR3 spans 14 amino acids. Germline V CDR1 and CDR2: MNHNS, SASEGT. As DNA, the CDR3 is TGTGCCAGCAGTGAGTCGACAGGGTGGAGCGAGCAGTACTTC. It yields the protein CASSESTGWSEQYF.

This clonotype has just a few counts. This chain links TRBV7-2 with TRBJ2-7; a weak D match, TRBD2 (5 bases). CDR3 length: 15 residues. Deletions cut 2 bases from V and 1 base from J, with 12 bases between. Germline V gene lookup returns CDR1 SGHTA and CDR2 FQGNSA. The CDR3 spells CASSLRELASYEQYF. Written as DNA, the CDR3 is TGTGCCAGCAGCTTAAGGGAGCTAGCTTCCTACGAGCAGTACTTC.

The V and J genes are TRBV20-1 and TRBJ2-4, with 9 bases fitting TRBD2. Germline V gene data show CDR1 as DFQATT and CDR2 as SNEGSKA (reference sequence). After removal of 3 bases from V and 9 bases from J, the junction contained 9 bases not matched to a gene. CDR3 size: 14 residues. CDR3 in DNA: TGCAGTGCTAGGGGGGTAGCGGGAGACGGCATTCAGTACTTC. Protein sequence: CSARGVAGDGIQYF.